This T cell receptor (beta chain) was documented in a study of cytomegalovirus exposure and HLA in healthy donors. Study observations and caveats: Sequencing depth roughly uniform across donors was assumed in presence/absence analyses. Association of 16,951 TCR beta sequences with HLA alleles was found at 0.05 false discovery rate in a later analysis. Analyzed later, association rates of TCRs varied across HLA loci, with DRB1 most and HLA-C fewest. Earlier analysis looked at TCR beta V segments, and most were productive about 90% or about 30% of the time.

PCR involved 60 Vbeta and 13 Jbeta primers. Data came from immunoSEQ multiplex PCR; TCRdb stores just in-frame clones and leaves some out. The table includes about 130,000 clones, around 78% detected once. On this clone: The antigen remains unidentified.

V gave up 3 bases and J gave up 6 bases; unmatched junction bases: 0. Germline CDR1 SGDLS, CDR2 YYNGEE. The CDR3 totals 13 residues. The chain couples TRBV9 to TRBJ2-4, with 10 nucleotides matching TRBD1. Sample: PBMCs. The sequence was collected from a female donor in good health and CMV-seropositive. CDR3 sequence reads: CASSGQGANIQYF. As DNA, the CDR3 is TGTGCCAGCAGCGGACAGGGGGCAAACATTCAGTACTTC.